This TCR beta chain was obtained from a study of T cell repertoires in cytomegalovirus infection. The wider study: Both a matching HLA type and CMV infection were indicated by public TCR beta signatures. General study findings and limits: HLA-C-restricted CMV-specific TCR beta clonotypes were dominant in the ex vivo response. Totalled public TCR beta family frequency picked out people who carried CMV plus the relevant HLA.

The CDR3 contains 13 residues. CDR1 is SGHVS, CDR2 FQNEAQ, per germline. V lost 7 bases to trimming and J lost 0 bases, with 7 bases between them. One entry per CDR3 protein results from TCRdb running MiXCR on the reads. Of around 440,000 distinct CDR3 sequences listed, around 10% were seen once; the top ten hold roughly 10%. This clonotype was recorded many times. No antigen is known for it. This receptor was taken from a human donor in good health (CMV status not recorded). Some clones in this sample may be carry-over from other donors' samples. The chain joins TRBV7-8 to TRBJ1-5, with D unclear. The sequencing input was PBMCs. The CDR3 spells CASTDYSNQPQHF. CDR3 bases: TGTGCCAGCACGGACTATAGCAATCAGCCCCAGCATTTT. Supplemented by reference TRBV7-8 and TRBJ1-5, the full variable domain reads GAGVSQSPRYKVAKRGQDVALRCDPISGHVSLFWYQQALGQGPEFLTYFQNEAQLDKSGLPSDRFFAERPEGSVSTLKIQRTQQEDSAVYLCASTDYSNQPQHFGDGTRLSIL.